This T cell receptor beta chain stems from a study of T cell repertoires in cytomegalovirus infection (dated by TCRdb to the late 2010s). For context, the study as a whole: Recently identified HLA-C-restricted CMV epitopes, whose presentation resists viral immunomodulation, were targeted by peptide stimulations together with well-studied HLA-B-restricted epitopes. Donor HLA type was relevant to the analysis, as public TCR beta signatures indicated carriage of CMV infection together with the matching HLA type. Beyond this particular receptor, the publication reports: Carriers of CMV infection plus the relevant HLA type were discriminated by the cumulative frequency of public TCR beta family members in the study cohort and in an independent roughly 350-donor cohort. The ex vivo response was dominated by HLA-C-restricted CMV-specific TCR beta clonotypes, which also provided the single most frequent clonotype in two of eight donors.

Sequencer: Illumina HiSeq 1500. The public reads were reanalyzed by TCRdb: fastp trimming at Q25, MiXCR alignment, in-frame beta chains only. Each entry is one CDR3 protein sequence, shown with its most common DNA and genes. The sample contains roughly 200,000 distinct CDR3 sequences, around 35% of them found a single time. The leading ten clones occupy roughly three fifths of the sample. This clonotype turned up a few times. The target of this receptor is not known. Within one base of it there is no much larger clone, and no base qualities were kept. The treatment or condition label corresponds to: in vitro stimulation with specific CMV peptide epitopes to enrich CMV-specific T cells. Including cysteine and phenylalanine, the CDR3 has 18 amino acids. Only the CDR3 DNA is retained, 54 bases long and in frame from the first base. CDR1 and CDR2 (MNHNY, SVGAGI) derive from the germline V gene (reference sequence). The junction shows trimming of 2 bases on V and 4 bases on J, and the gene matches do not reach 6 bases of it.

The TCR originated in a human donor in good health (CMV status not recorded). Some clones in this sample may be carry-over from other donors' samples. The rearranged segments are TRBV6-6 and TRBJ2-2; 14 central bases correspond to TRBD2. Sample: CD8+ T cells from cultured PBMCs, taken from culture after CMV antigen stimulation. The sequenced DNA is TGTGCCAGCAGTTACCGACTAGCGGGAGGGCCTGGCACCGGGGAGCTGTTTTTT. This translates into CASSYRLAGGPGTGELFF.